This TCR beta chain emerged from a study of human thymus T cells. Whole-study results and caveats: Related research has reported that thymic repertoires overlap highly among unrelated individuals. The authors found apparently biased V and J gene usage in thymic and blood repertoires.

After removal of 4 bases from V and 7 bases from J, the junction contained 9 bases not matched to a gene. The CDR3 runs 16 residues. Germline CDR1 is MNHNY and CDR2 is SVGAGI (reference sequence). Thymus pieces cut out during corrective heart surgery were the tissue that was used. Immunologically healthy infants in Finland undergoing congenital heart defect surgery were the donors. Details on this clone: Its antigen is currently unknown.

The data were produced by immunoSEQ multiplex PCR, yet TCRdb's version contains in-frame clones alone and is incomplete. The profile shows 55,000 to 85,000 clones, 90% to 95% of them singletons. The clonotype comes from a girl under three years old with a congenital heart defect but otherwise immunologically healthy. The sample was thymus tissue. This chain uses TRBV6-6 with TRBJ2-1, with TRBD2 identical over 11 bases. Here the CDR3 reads CASSSHSGRVGNEQFF. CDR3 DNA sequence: TGTGCCAGCAGTTCACATAGCGGGAGGGTCGGAAATGAGCAGTTCTTC.